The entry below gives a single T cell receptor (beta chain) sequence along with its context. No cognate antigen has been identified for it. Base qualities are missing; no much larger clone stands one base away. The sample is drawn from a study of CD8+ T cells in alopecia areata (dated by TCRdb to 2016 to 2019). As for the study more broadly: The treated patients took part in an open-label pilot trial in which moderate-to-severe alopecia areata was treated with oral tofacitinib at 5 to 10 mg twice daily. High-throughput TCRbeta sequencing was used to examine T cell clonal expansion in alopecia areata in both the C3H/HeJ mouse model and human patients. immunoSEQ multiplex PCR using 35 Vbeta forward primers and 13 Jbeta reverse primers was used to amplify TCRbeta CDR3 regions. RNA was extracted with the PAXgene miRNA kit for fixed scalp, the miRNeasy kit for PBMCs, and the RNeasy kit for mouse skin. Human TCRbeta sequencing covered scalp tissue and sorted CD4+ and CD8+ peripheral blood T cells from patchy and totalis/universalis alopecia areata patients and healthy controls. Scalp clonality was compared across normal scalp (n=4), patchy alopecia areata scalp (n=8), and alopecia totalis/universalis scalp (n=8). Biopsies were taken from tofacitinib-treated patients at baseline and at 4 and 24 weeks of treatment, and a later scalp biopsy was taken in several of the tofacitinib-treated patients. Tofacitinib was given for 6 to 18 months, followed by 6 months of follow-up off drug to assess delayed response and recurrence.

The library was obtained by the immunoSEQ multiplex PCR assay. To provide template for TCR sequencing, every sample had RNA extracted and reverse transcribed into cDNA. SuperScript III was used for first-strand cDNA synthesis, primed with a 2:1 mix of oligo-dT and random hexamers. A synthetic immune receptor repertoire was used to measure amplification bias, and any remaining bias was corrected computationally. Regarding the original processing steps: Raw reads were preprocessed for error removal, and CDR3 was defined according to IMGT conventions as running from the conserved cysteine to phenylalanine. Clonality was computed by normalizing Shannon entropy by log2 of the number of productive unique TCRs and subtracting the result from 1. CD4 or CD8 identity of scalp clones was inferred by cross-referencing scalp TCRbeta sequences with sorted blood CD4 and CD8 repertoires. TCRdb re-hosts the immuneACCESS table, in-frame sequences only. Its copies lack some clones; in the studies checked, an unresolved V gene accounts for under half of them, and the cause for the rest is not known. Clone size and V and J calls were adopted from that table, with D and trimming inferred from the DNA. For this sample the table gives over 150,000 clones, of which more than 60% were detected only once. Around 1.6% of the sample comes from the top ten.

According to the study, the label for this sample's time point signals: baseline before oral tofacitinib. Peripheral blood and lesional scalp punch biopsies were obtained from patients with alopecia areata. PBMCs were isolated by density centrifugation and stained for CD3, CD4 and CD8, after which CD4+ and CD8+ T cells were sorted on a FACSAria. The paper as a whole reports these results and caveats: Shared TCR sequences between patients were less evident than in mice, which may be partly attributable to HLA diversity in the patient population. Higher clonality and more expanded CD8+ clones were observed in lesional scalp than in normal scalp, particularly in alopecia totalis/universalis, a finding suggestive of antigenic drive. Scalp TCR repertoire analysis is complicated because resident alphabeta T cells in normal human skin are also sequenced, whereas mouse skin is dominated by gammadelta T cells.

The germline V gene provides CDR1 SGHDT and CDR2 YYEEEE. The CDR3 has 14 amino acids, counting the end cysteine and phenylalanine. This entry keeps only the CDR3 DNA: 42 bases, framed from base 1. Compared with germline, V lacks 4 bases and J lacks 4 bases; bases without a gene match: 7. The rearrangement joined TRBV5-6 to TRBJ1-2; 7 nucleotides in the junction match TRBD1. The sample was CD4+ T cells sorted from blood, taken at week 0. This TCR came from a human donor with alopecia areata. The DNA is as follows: TGTGCCAGCAGCCCTAGACAGGGTATCTATGGCTACACCTTC. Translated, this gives CASSPRQGIYGYTF.